A selection of T cell receptor beta chains follows, all from one sample in a study of neurological immune-mediated disorders. TCRdb re-analysed the 5' RACE reads in MiXCR, keeping a single row per CDR3 protein. The sample yields about 71,000 distinct CDR3 sequences, about 3.4% seen once. Sequencing used PBMCs. The receptors shown here come from a man in his forties or fifties with multiple sclerosis. CDR3s leave out the opening cysteine and the closing phenylalanine or tryptophan. The order of the fields is CDR3 length, V gene, J gene, CDR3 protein.

length: 12; V: TRBV18; J: TRBJ2-7; CDR3: ASSAGVPGNEQY
length: 15; V: TRBV7-9; J: TRBJ2-5; CDR3: ASSLGSQGGRGGTQY
length: 11; V: TRBV11-2; J: TRBJ1-1; CDR3: ASSLDIGDEAF
length: 12; V: TRBV12-3/TRBV12-4; J: TRBJ2-7; CDR3: ASSSRQGPYEQY
length: 9; V: TRBV29-1; J: TRBJ1-2; CDR3: SVDEVDRNT
length: 11; V: TRBV10-3; J: TRBJ1-1; CDR3: AISERQDGEAF
length: 13; V: TRBV5-1; J: TRBJ1-2; CDR3: ASSLRTGANYGYT
length: 15; V: TRBV6-5; J: TRBJ1-6; CDR3: ASSYSPRRTGVSPLH
length: 14; V: TRBV14; J: TRBJ2-3; CDR3: ASSQGWGISTDTQY
length: 11; V: TRBV19; J: TRBJ2-5; CDR3: ASSIDGEETQY
length: 12; V: TRBV20-1; J: TRBJ1-5; CDR3: SASLGGPDQPQH
length: 15; V: TRBV20-1; J: TRBJ2-1; CDR3: SARDLVPSSSYNEQF
length: 12; V: TRBV20-1; J: TRBJ2-3; CDR3: SAAATASTDTQY
length: 12; V: TRBV20-1; J: TRBJ1-1; CDR3: SQKGTGLNTEAF
length: 16; V: TRBV5-1; J: TRBJ2-6; CDR3: ASTGLAGSFYGANVLT
length: 13; V: TRBV28; J: TRBJ2-7; CDR3: ASTRLAPAHYEQY
length: 15; V: TRBV12-3/TRBV12-4; J: TRBJ2-1; CDR3: ASTPPPVAKSYNEQF
length: 13; V: TRBV7-8; J: TRBJ2-1; CDR3: ASSFERAIGNEQF
length: 14; V: TRBV24-1; J: TRBJ1-2; CDR3: ATSDFTQGSCYGYT
length: 11; V: TRBV12-3/TRBV12-4; J: TRBJ2-7; CDR3: ASHFGGAREQY
length: 11; V: TRBV12-3/TRBV12-4; J: TRBJ2-7; CDR3: ASSPGPSAEQY
length: 17; V: TRBV24-1; J: TRBJ2-1; CDR3: ATSDPVASGRGAYNEQF
length: 16; V: TRBV24-1; J: TRBJ2-2; CDR3: ATSDPGGQGVYTGELF
length: 11; V: TRBV12-3/TRBV12-4; J: TRBJ2-2; CDR3: ASKEGNTGELF
length: 11; V: TRBV2; J: TRBJ1-2; CDR3: ASTERGNYGYT
length: 14; V: TRBV10-3; J: TRBJ2-1; CDR3: AISESTGGGYNEQF
length: 15; V: TRBV15; J: TRBJ2-5; CDR3: ATSKGWGQEREETQY
length: 10; V: TRBV20-1; J: TRBJ2-5; CDR3: SATTIQETQY
length: 12; V: TRBV4-1; J: TRBJ2-7; CDR3: ASSQEGFSYEQY
length: 10; V: TRBV20-1; J: TRBJ2-5; CDR3: SVSGSRETQY
length: 14; V: TRBV20-1; J: TRBJ1-5; CDR3: SARPTRGSSNQPQH
length: 15; V: TRBV5-1; J: TRBJ2-7; CDR3: ASSSTISRGSSYEQY
length: 12; V: TRBV29-1; J: TRBJ2-2; CDR3: SVEEGRRTGELF
length: 12; V: TRBV7-9; J: TRBJ1-1; CDR3: ASSLEGGNTEAF
length: 13; V: TRBV7-2; J: TRBJ2-7; CDR3: ASSASPSRFSEQY
length: 12; V: TRBV20-1; J: TRBJ2-2; CDR3: SAIKAGNTGELF
length: 13; V: TRBV2; J: TRBJ2-1; CDR3: ASSEEMGGQNEQF
length: 10; V: TRBV20-1; J: TRBJ2-7; CDR3: SASGTNYEQY
length: 10; V: TRBV20-1; J: TRBJ2-7; CDR3: SARYPPYEQY
length: 15; V: TRBV4-1; J: TRBJ2-7; CDR3: ASSQDYKEQTHYEQY
length: 13; V: TRBV29-1; J: TRBJ2-7; CDR3: SVTPPGAPGNEQY
length: 14; V: TRBV11-2; J: TRBJ2-7; CDR3: ASSFRGASGKLGQY
length: 12; V: TRBV9; J: TRBJ2-3; CDR3: ASSVGGKPDTQY
length: 11; V: TRBV30; J: TRBJ2-3; CDR3: AWIRGSTDTQY
length: 13; V: TRBV10-2; J: TRBJ2-2; CDR3: ASSAFRANTGELF
length: 11; V: TRBV20-1; J: TRBJ2-7; CDR3: SARRGPSYEQY
length: 15; V: TRBV15; J: TRBJ1-4; CDR3: ATSERDRGKLVEKLF
length: 12; V: TRBV5-1; J: TRBJ2-1; CDR3: ASSLVSAYNEQF
length: 13; V: TRBV3-1; J: TRBJ2-7; CDR3: ASSQGAGGFGEQY
length: 12; V: TRBV25-1; J: TRBJ2-7; CDR3: ASSDGLPFYEQY
length: 13; V: TRBV5-1; J: TRBJ2-3; CDR3: ASSLGDRGEDTQY
length: 12; V: TRBV12-3/TRBV12-4; J: TRBJ2-1; CDR3: ASSRTGSYNEQF
length: 9; V: TRBV20-1; J: TRBJ2-3; CDR3: SSRNTDTQY
length: 11; V: TRBV29-1; J: TRBJ1-2; CDR3: SVGAGGYYGYT
length: 14; V: TRBV14; J: TRBJ2-1; CDR3: ASSQLAGRSYNEQF
length: 13; V: TRBV6-5; J: TRBJ1-2; CDR3: ASSTQGGYNYGYT
length: 13; V: TRBV7-9; J: TRBJ2-1; CDR3: ASSPTSGRHNEQF
length: 10; V: TRBV25-1; J: TRBJ2-7; CDR3: ASSPVAGEQY
length: 12; V: TRBV27; J: TRBJ1-5; CDR3: ASSFMGEGQPQH